This is a list of T cell receptor beta chains from one sample in a study of blood T cell repertoires in COVID-19. Here immunoSEQ multiplex PCR was the method, and the copy in TCRdb shows in-frame clones only, minus some. Of 170,000 or so clones listed, around four fifths are singletons. Input material: peripheral blood. These receptors came from a woman in her forties with COVID-19, enrolled during active disease. Both conserved end residues are part of each CDR3. Fields, in order: J gene, clone size, V gene, D gene, CDR3 DNA, CDR3 protein. A D gene is named only where the DNA matches it firmly. Not every row has a clone size; where given, it reads once, few, many or a size class.

J: TRBJ1-1
size: -
V: TRBV7-3
D: TRBD1
DNA: TGTGCCAGCAGCTTAACGCTCGGCAGGGGGTCTGACACTGAAGCTTTCTTT
CDR3: CASSLTLGRGSDTEAFF

J: TRBJ2-5
size: once
V: TRBV18
D: -
DNA: TGTGCCAGCTCACCACGACGGTCTGGGGCTCAAGAGACCCAGTACTTC
CDR3: CASSPRRSGAQETQYF

J: TRBJ1-1
size: -
V: TRBV29-1
D: -
DNA: TGCAGCGTGGTAGGGGGACCCACTGAAGCTTTCTTT
CDR3: CSVVGGPTEAFF

J: TRBJ1-2
size: -
V: TRBV14
D: TRBD1
DNA: TGTGCCAGCAGCCCGGGACAGGGGTTTGGAGGCTACACCTTC
CDR3: CASSPGQGFGGYTF

J: TRBJ1-1
size: -
V: TRBV13
D: -
DNA: TGTGCCAGCAGCTTAGGCCTAGGGGGACAATCAATTGCGGCTTTCTTT
CDR3: CASSLGLGGQSIAAFF

J: TRBJ1-5
size: -
V: TRBV5-6
D: TRBD1
DNA: TGTGCCAGCAGCTCGCAGGAACAGGGGTTATATAGCAATCAGCCCCAGCATTTT
CDR3: CASSSQEQGLYSNQPQHF

J: TRBJ2-2
size: many
V: TRBV5-5
D: -
DNA: TGTGCCAGCAGCTTAGGAGTTACCGGGGAGCTGTTTTTT
CDR3: CASSLGVTGELFF

J: TRBJ2-1
size: -
V: TRBV11-1
D: TRBD1
DNA: TGTGCCAGCAGCCCGGACAGGGGTAATGAGCAGTTCTTC
CDR3: CASSPDRGNEQFF

J: TRBJ1-2
size: few
V: TRBV28
D: TRBD1
DNA: TGTGCCAGCAGTTTAGACAGGGCCTATGGCTACACCTTC
CDR3: CASSLDRAYGYTF

J: TRBJ2-5
size: once
V: TRBV11-2
D: -
DNA: TGTGCCAGCAGCTCCCGCGCGGCGAGACGGGAGAAGACCCAGTACTTC
CDR3: CASSSRAARREKTQYF

J: TRBJ1-2
size: -
V: TRBV7-8
D: -
DNA: TGTGCCAGCAGCTTAGCAGGTAGCCGATATGGCTACACCTTC
CDR3: CASSLAGSRYGYTF

J: TRBJ1-5
size: -
V: TRBV27
D: -
DNA: TGTGCCAGCAGCTACAGGGATGGCAATCAGCCCCAGCATTTT
CDR3: CASSYRDGNQPQHF

J: TRBJ2-2
size: once
V: TRBV11-3
D: TRBD2
DNA: TGTGCCAGCAGTTCGGGCACCGGGAGGGTGAACACCGGGGAGCTGTTTTTT
CDR3: CASSSGTGRVNTGELFF

J: TRBJ1-1
size: -
V: TRBV19
D: -
DNA: TGTGCCAGTAGTATGCAGTTTCTTGAGAACACTGAAGCTTTCTTT
CDR3: CASSMQFLENTEAFF

J: TRBJ2-3
size: -
V: TRBV3-1/TRBV3-2
D: -
DNA: TGTGCCAGCAGCCAAGTGGGTAGCAGCACAGATACGCAGTATTTT
CDR3: CASSQVGSSTDTQYF

J: TRBJ1-1
size: -
V: TRBV21-1
D: -
DNA: TGTGCCAGCAGCAAAGACAGGATGAACACTGAAGCTTTCTTT
CDR3: CASSKDRMNTEAFF

J: TRBJ1-1
size: -
V: TRBV18
D: -
DNA: TGTGCCAGCTCACCAGGGGGCGCTGAAGCTTTCTTT
CDR3: CASSPGGAEAFF

J: TRBJ2-1
size: -
V: TRBV28
D: -
DNA: TGTGCCAGCAGGCCACTGAACTCCTACAATGAGCAGTTCTTC
CDR3: CASRPLNSYNEQFF

J: TRBJ1-1
size: -
V: TRBV7-3
D: -
DNA: TGTGCCAGCAGTGCCGCGGGGGTCGGGACTGAAGCTTTCTTT
CDR3: CASSAAGVGTEAFF

J: TRBJ1-6
size: -
V: TRBV14
D: -
DNA: TGTGCCAGCAAGCCGAGTTTTAATTCACCCCTCCACTTT
CDR3: CASKPSFNSPLHF

J: TRBJ2-1
size: once
V: TRBV7-9
D: -
DNA: TGTGCCAGCAGCGGCAGTATTGAGCAGTTCTTC
CDR3: CASSGSIEQFF

J: TRBJ1-1
size: -
V: TRBV10-1
D: -
DNA: TGCGCCTCCCCCTGCCAGGATTTGGGGAACACTGAAGCTTTCTTT
CDR3: CASPCQDLGNTEAFF

J: TRBJ2-2
size: -
V: TRBV13
D: -
DNA: TGTGCCAGCAGTTTGGAGGGGAGACGGACCGGGGAGCTGTTTTTT
CDR3: CASSLEGRRTGELFF

J: TRBJ2-3
size: -
V: TRBV11-2
D: -
DNA: TGTGCCAGCAGCTTATTTGCGGGGAGCACAGATACGCAGTATTTT
CDR3: CASSLFAGSTDTQYF

J: TRBJ1-2
size: -
V: TRBV6-5
D: -
DNA: TGTGCCAGCAGTAGAGACAGTCTTAACTATGGCTACACCTTC
CDR3: CASSRDSLNYGYTF

J: TRBJ2-1
size: many
V: TRBV6-4
D: TRBD2
DNA: TGTGCCAGCAGTGAAATAGCGGGGGCTAACAATGAGCAGTTCTTC
CDR3: CASSEIAGANNEQFF

J: TRBJ2-4
size: -
V: TRBV11-2
D: TRBD1
DNA: TGTGCCAGCAGCTTGGGACAGGGGGCGGGAGGCATTCAGTACTTC
CDR3: CASSLGQGAGGIQYF

J: TRBJ2-4
size: many
V: TRBV7-9
D: -
DNA: TGTGCCAGCAGCTTAGTGGGAGCAAGCGAAAACATTCAGTACTTC
CDR3: CASSLVGASENIQYF

J: TRBJ2-7
size: once
V: TRBV20-1
D: -
DNA: TGCAGTGCTAGTGACACAGCCCTTTTCTACGAGCAGTACTTC
CDR3: CSASDTALFYEQYF

J: TRBJ1-1
size: once
V: TRBV19
D: TRBD1
DNA: TGTGCCAGTAGTATAGGTGGGTACAGGGGGAGATCAGGTGAAGCTTTCTTT
CDR3: CASSIGGYRGRSGEAFF

J: TRBJ2-7
size: once
V: TRBV19
D: -
DNA: TGTGCCAGTAGTCCTCTAGGGGGTCCCCCCTACGAGCAGTACTTC
CDR3: CASSPLGGPPYEQYF

J: TRBJ2-1
size: -
V: TRBV24-1
D: TRBD1
DNA: TGTGCCACCAGTGACCCTGGGACAGGGGTATATGGGGATGAGCAGTTCTTC
CDR3: CATSDPGTGVYGDEQFF

J: TRBJ1-2
size: -
V: TRBV10-3
D: TRBD1
DNA: TGTGCCATCAGTCCCGCAGGGGGCCTTGGGGGCTACACCTTC
CDR3: CAISPAGGLGGYTF

J: TRBJ1-5
size: -
V: TRBV7-2
D: -
DNA: TGTGCCAGCAGCTTAGTACCTACCGAGCCCCAGCATTTT
CDR3: CASSLVPTEPQHF

J: TRBJ2-3
size: -
V: TRBV3-1/TRBV3-2
D: TRBD2
DNA: TGTGCCAGCAGCCGACCGGGGGGTGTCACAGATACGCAGTATTTT
CDR3: CASSRPGGVTDTQYF

J: TRBJ1-2
size: -
V: TRBV20-1
D: TRBD1
DNA: TGCAGTGCTAGTAGCCGGGACAGGGGGCTCTATGGCTACACCTTC
CDR3: CSASSRDRGLYGYTF

J: TRBJ2-2
size: -
V: TRBV15
D: -
DNA: TGTGCCACCAGCACGGGTGGAGGCACCGGGGAGCTGTTTTTT
CDR3: CATSTGGGTGELFF

J: TRBJ2-1
size: -
V: TRBV5-1
D: TRBD1
DNA: TGCGCCAGCAGCCTCGGGACAGCTTACAATGAGCAGTTCTTC
CDR3: CASSLGTAYNEQFF

J: TRBJ2-5
size: once
V: TRBV19
D: -
DNA: TGTGCCAGTAGTATCCGACACCCGGTGGGCCAAGAGACCCAGTACTTC
CDR3: CASSIRHPVGQETQYF

J: TRBJ1-2
size: -
V: TRBV5-1
D: -
DNA: TGCGCCAGCAGCTTGGATCTAGACGGGTATGGCTACACCTTC
CDR3: CASSLDLDGYGYTF

J: TRBJ2-7
size: once
V: TRBV5-4
D: -
DNA: TGTGCCAGCAGCTTGGCTCCCCAGCGGGCGGGAAGAAGCTCCTACGAGCAGTACTTC
CDR3: CASSLAPQRAGRSSYEQYF

J: TRBJ1-4
size: -
V: TRBV27
D: -
DNA: TGTGCCAGCAGTACAAAGACAGGTGGACAAAATGAAAAACTGTTTTTT
CDR3: CASSTKTGGQNEKLFF

J: TRBJ2-2
size: -
V: TRBV6-1
D: -
DNA: TGTGCCAGCAGTGAAGCGACAGACACCGGGGAGCTGTTTTTT
CDR3: CASSEATDTGELFF

J: TRBJ2-3
size: -
V: TRBV5-6
D: TRBD2
DNA: TGTGCCAGCAGCCTAGGGGCGGGGGTCACAGATACGCAGTATTTT
CDR3: CASSLGAGVTDTQYF

J: TRBJ1-1
size: -
V: TRBV5-1
D: -
DNA: TGCGCCAGCAGTTTTCCGGGTCAGAACACTGAAGCTTTCTTT
CDR3: CASSFPGQNTEAFF

J: TRBJ1-3
size: -
V: TRBV28
D: -
DNA: TGTGCCAGCAGTTTACGTACAGGCTCCTCTGGAAACACCATATATTTT
CDR3: CASSLRTGSSGNTIYF

J: TRBJ2-7
size: many
V: TRBV5-4
D: TRBD1
DNA: TGTGCCAGCAGCCTGATTCCGGGACAGGGGTGGGTCGAGCAGTACTTC
CDR3: CASSLIPGQGWVEQYF

J: TRBJ1-1
size: once
V: TRBV2
D: TRBD1
DNA: TGTGCCAGCAGTGATTGGTGGGACAGGAACACTGAAGCTTTCTTT
CDR3: CASSDWWDRNTEAFF

J: TRBJ2-1
size: -
V: TRBV28
D: -
DNA: TGTGCCAGCACCCCTCACGGGGAGAACAATGAGCAGTTCTTC
CDR3: CASTPHGENNEQFF

J: TRBJ2-2
size: -
V: TRBV6-5
D: -
DNA: TGTGCCAGCAGCGTCGGGGGAAACACCGGGGAGCTGTTTTTT
CDR3: CASSVGGNTGELFF

J: TRBJ2-7
size: -
V: TRBV7-9
D: -
DNA: TGTGCCAGCAGCTTATACGACAGGTCCCCGTACGAGCAGTACTTC
CDR3: CASSLYDRSPYEQYF